This TCR beta chain was found in a study of cytomegalovirus exposure and HLA in healthy donors (dated by TCRdb to the late 2010s). Regarding the complete study: In an earlier analysis of under 750 of the donors, 276 Gb of sequence data and some 100 million unique TCR beta sequences from about 190 million T cells were reported. About 330 gigabases of sequencing data and about 92 million unique TCR sequences made up an early release that covered 640 HLA-typed donors. Of the approximately 400 genotyped donors, 81% were placed in the genetic ancestry cluster associated with self-reported Caucasian donors. The study aimed to test whether cataloging public T cell receptors could reveal signatures of past pathogen exposure. The T cell repertoires of 700 or so subjects were profiled by immunosequencing and related to cytomegalovirus serostatus. Besides the first cohort of around 670 subjects, a separate validation cohort made up of roughly 130 different subjects was used. To predict cytomegalovirus infection status, the study combined high-throughput TCR immunosequencing, statistical association of individual TCRs with disease status, and machine learning. To study patterns of TCR occurrence, a later analysis re-analyzed previously published TCR beta repertoires from just over 650 donors and added high-resolution HLA genotyping. The later analysis used no new phenotypic data to find candidate immune exposures, relying instead on TCR beta sequences and their occurrence across donors. An earlier analysis of 587 of the donors used high-throughput TCR beta sequencing to judge whether each TCR beta V gene segment behaved as functional or pseudogenic. Donor age, sex, ethnicity and CMV serostatus were collected together with the repertoire data. A later genetic analysis took genome-wide SNP genotypes for about 55% of the 666 donors and used that subset as a discovery cohort. Every discovery cohort repertoire had been produced on one sequencing platform. Both class I and class II loci were covered by HLA typing, at four-digit resolution. Typing coverage differed by locus: A, B, C, DRB1 and DQB1 were typed in about 620-640 donors, DQA1 in about 550, DPA1 in some 610, and DPB1 in 400 to 480. Because of strong linkage in the cohort, roughly 5 DR-DQ haplotypes were treated as single units for association and clustering. Among some 410 genotyped donors of the cohort, an average of approximately 230,000 unique TCR beta nucleotide sequences were sequenced per donor, 15% to 20% of them non-productive. Paper-wide results and their limitations: According to a later genetic analysis, donors in an Asian-associated ancestry cluster had fewer N-insertions in productive TCRs than the roughly 700-donor mean. The cohort was sequenced for TCR beta chains only, and without alpha or paired-chain data the features that could be detected were limited. In a later genetic analysis, a missense DCLRE1C variant was associated with V-gene and J-gene trimming of TCR beta chains, and the association was replicated in an independent cohort. Correlated functional status among segregating V segments might reflect linkage disequilibrium, but an unknown experimental factor could not be ruled out. In the study, approximately 150 TCR beta chains were listed as associated with cytomegalovirus. Because HLA typing was unavailable for some donors at each locus, only the typed subset was used in association tests. A later analysis found that HLA-associated TCR beta chains were more clonally expanded and had lower generation probabilities than equally common non-associated chains. In both the original and validation cohorts, the classifier was reported to diagnose cytomegalovirus status with high specificity and sensitivity. Because counts were too low, roughly 18 rarely observed V segments, including chromosome 9 orphons, were left out of the earlier analysis of 587 of the donors. A later analysis found that most CMV-associated TCR beta chains appeared HLA-restricted, with HLA associations seemingly driven largely by CMV exposure. In a later analysis, the rate of TCR association differed among HLA loci, with DRB1 alleles having the most associated TCRs and HLA-C alleles having the fewest. A further reported finding was that TCR beta sequences accurately predicted the HLA-A and HLA-B alleles for most subjects in the first cohort. Most TCR sequences were seen in very few donors, while some public TCRs were found in many individuals. A later analysis associated about 18,000 TCR beta sequences with specific HLA alleles at a false discovery rate of 0.05. The 87-base-pair reads could not distinguish some IMGT-functional V segments, including TRBV6-2 and TRBV6-3, so those segments were excluded. Immune exposure information for the cohort was limited to CMV serostatus. A group of highly shared sequence variants was considered likely to be a technical artifact of the sequencing pipeline. The authors suggested that the approach could potentially be extended to other disease states and immunological phenotypes. When HLA alleles, especially DR and DQ, strongly co-occurred, attributing TCR associations to individual alleles was difficult. The presence/absence analyses assumed that sequencing depth was roughly uniform across donors, and that assumption may not be true. Three of the identified cytomegalovirus-associated TCR beta chains were confirmed in vitro to be specific for cytomegalovirus antigens. Several of the top co-occurrence clusters appeared to be linked to parvovirus B19, influenza, CMV and Epstein-Barr virus, according to a later analysis. Broadly in line with IMGT annotations, most TCR beta V segments showed up in productive rearrangements about 90% or about 30% of the time in an earlier analysis of approximately 600 of the donors.

In regard to this clone: Its antigen target is currently unknown. No base qualities exist here, and no much larger clone lies one base off it.

Library preparation employed the immunoSEQ multiplex PCR assay. For the multiplex PCR, a mixture combining 60 forward primers for TCR Vbeta segments and 13 reverse primers for TCR Jbeta segments was used. A multiplex PCR assay on genomic DNA amplified the CDR3 region of rearranged TCR beta genes. The amplified TCR beta libraries were sequenced on the Illumina HiSeq System as 87-base-pair reads. In the source study's methods: A later analysis counted about 80 million unique TCR beta chains across the 650 to 700 repertoires, and 9.5 million to 11 million of these chains were shared by at least two donors. A nearest-neighbor algorithm error-corrected the raw reads and collapsed the reads into unique sequences, merging closely related sequences to remove PCR and sequencing errors. To assign V, D and J gene segments, CDR3 sequences were aligned to IMGT reference sequences. Each retained sequence needed at least a six-nucleotide match to both a V gene segment and a J gene segment. A rearrangement was called productive if the CDR3 had no stop codons and remained in frame with V and J, and every other rearrangement was called non-productive. CDR3 was defined according to IMGT convention as the region running from the second conserved V-encoded cysteine to the conserved J-encoded phenylalanine. The earlier analysis of about 610 of the donors excluded any sequence lacking an unambiguous match to a single V gene segment. An earlier analysis of 500 to 600 of the donors classified V segments as functional when productive rearrangements were above 56.7% and as segregating when the standard deviation between donors was above 5%. A statistical classification framework was built to diagnose cytomegalovirus status from the catalog of TCR beta chain sequences. V and J gene assignment, in a later analysis, came from comparing TCR nucleotide sequences with IMGT/GENE-DB human TR gene sequences. A later analysis assigned CDR3 sequences and most-parsimonious VDJ recombination scenarios with the TCRdist pipeline. In a later analysis, each TCR beta chain was defined by its CDR3 amino acid sequence together with its V-gene family, and reads lacking a unique V-gene family were excluded. To address suspected cross-contamination and a sequencing artifact, a later analysis removed 450 to 700 highly shared, low-generation-probability nucleotide sequences. In a later analysis, a clonal expansion index for each public chain was calculated from normalized within-repertoire ranks of inferred template counts. Generation probabilities in a later analysis came from a VDJ recombination model fitted to out-of-frame rearrangements, and those results were checked against IGoR. In a later analysis, hypergeometric tests were used to score TCR-TCR, TCR-HLA and TCR-CMV co-occurrence, with a repertoire-size bias correction applied to TCR pairs. In a later analysis, false discovery rates were estimated by permuting HLA or CMV assignments 20 times. In a later analysis, co-occurring TCRs were grouped using DBSCAN, and TCRdist sequence similarity was added for clustering within HLA-allele-positive subsets. For co-occurrence clustering, repertoires with fewer than 30,000 or more than 120,000 public chains were excluded, along with a handful of repertoires with anomalous nucleotide sharing. TCRdb re-hosts the immuneACCESS table, in-frame sequences only. Its copies lack some clones; in the studies checked, an unresolved V gene accounts for under half of them, and the cause for the rest is not known. The DNA gave D and trimming, while V, J and clone size come from that table. The sample has about 130,000 clones on record, around 76% of them singletons. The ten most abundant clones make up approximately 1.7% of the sample.

Reading the germline V gene gives CDR1 MDHEN and CDR2 SYDVKM. Relative to germline, V is missing 5 bases and J is missing 4 bases, with 4 bases of the junction outside any gene match. From cysteine to phenylalanine, the CDR3 is 14 amino acids long. Kept here is only the CDR3 DNA, which spans 42 bases and is read in frame from base 1. The cohort was made up of about 610 healthy bone marrow donors. At the time of sampling, all cohort members were nominally healthy, though unrecorded immune exposures were likely present. The donor tested CMV seronegative and was one of the 352 seronegative cohort members. A peripheral blood sample was provided by each donor, and peripheral blood mononuclear cells were used for TCR beta sequencing. Genomic DNA extraction from the blood cell samples was performed with the Qiagen DNeasy Blood Extraction Kit.

This sequence originates from a woman between 45 and 65 years old in good health and CMV-seronegative. The sequence joins TRBV28 to TRBJ1-1; 10 junctional bases match TRBD1. The source material was PBMCs. Here the CDR3 is given as CASSPGQGITEAFF. The bases are TGTGCCAGCAGTCCGGGACAGGGGATCACTGAAGCTTTCTTT.